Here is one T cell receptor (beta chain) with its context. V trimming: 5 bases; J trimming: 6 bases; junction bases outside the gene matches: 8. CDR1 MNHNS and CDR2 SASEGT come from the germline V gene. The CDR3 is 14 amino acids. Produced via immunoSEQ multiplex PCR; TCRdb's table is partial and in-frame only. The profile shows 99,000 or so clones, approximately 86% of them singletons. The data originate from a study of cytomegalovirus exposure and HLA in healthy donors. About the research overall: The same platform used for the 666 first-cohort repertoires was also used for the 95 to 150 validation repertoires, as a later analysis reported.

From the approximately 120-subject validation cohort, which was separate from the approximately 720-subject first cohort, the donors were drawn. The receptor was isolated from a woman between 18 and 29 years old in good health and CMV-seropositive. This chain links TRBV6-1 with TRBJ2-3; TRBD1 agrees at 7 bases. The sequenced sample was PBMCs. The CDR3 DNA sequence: TGTGCCAGCAGTCCTCAGGGGGTTGGTGATACGCAGTATTTT. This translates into CASSPQGVGDTQYF.